Each of the 23 T cell receptor beta chains below was sequenced from the same sample in a study of spatial heterogeneity in lung cancer. TCRdb reanalysed the 5' RACE reads using MiXCR and keeps one entry per CDR3 protein. This sample has around 4,000 distinct CDR3 sequences; about a tenth occur once, and the top ten carry roughly 30%. Overall study results and limits: Expanded intratumoral alpha and beta TCR counts tracked tumor mutation counts.

These receptors have no known antigen. Time point given: sample taken at primary tumor resection. Sequenced here: lung tumor tissue, sampled at surgery. All receptors derive from a male donor with early-stage non-small cell lung cancer.

The sample holds a few counts of this clonotype. For a library built for alpha chains, this beta chain is a stray read; little rests on its size. The CDR3 nucleotides are TGTGCCAGCAGTTATCTCCCCGTAGCGGGAGCGAACACCGGGGAGCTGTTTTTT. Protein: CASSYLPVAGANTGELFF. The chain uses TRBV6-2 or TRBV6-3 and TRBJ2-2, with 9 bases aligning to TRBD2. Germline values: CDR1 MNHEY, CDR2 SVGEGT. V was pared by 3 bases and J by 0 bases, with 8 bases of the junction left unmatched. CDR3 length: 18 residues.

This clonotype is large within its sample. This beta chain is off target for a library built for alpha chains, so its abundance means little. The chain joins TRBV29-1 to TRBJ1-1, with D tentatively TRBD1 (6 bases). CDR1 and CDR2 (germline): SQVTM, ANQGSEA. V was trimmed by 6 bases and J by 2 bases, leaving 13 bases between them. This CDR3 is built from 13 residues. This CDR3 reads CSVTGHLNTEAFF. CDR3 sequence (DNA): TGCAGCGTCACGGGACATTTAAACACTGAAGCTTTCTTT.

There are a few counts of this clonotype. Being off target in a library aimed at alpha chains, this beta chain has a size of little meaning. The V gene is TRBV10-3, the J gene TRBJ2-7; the D gene could be TRBD1 or TRBD2 (5 bases each). This CDR3 has 13 amino acids. With 2 bases removed from V and 7 bases from J, the gap between germline ends came to 12 bases. Germline CDR1 reads ENHRY; CDR2 reads SYGVKD. The CDR3 is CAISEDRGREQYF. The DNA for the CDR3 is TGTGCCATCAGTGAGGACCGGGGCCGGGAGCAGTACTTC.

This clonotype was found many times. As an off-target read in a library built for alpha chains, this beta chain has a frequency of little significance. This rearrangement joins TRBV5-1 to TRBJ2-3, with TRBD1 as a possible D gene (5 bases). CDR1 is SGHRS, CDR2 YFSETQ, per germline. The germline V and J ends were trimmed by 1 base and 3 bases, with 15 bases remaining between them. This CDR3 has 16 residues. The CDR3 DNA sequence: TGCGCCAGCAGCTTGACAGGAGACGCCGATACAGATACGCAGTATTTT. Its translation is CASSLTGDADTDTQYF.

A word on this clonotype: This beta chain slipped into a library made for alpha chains as a stray read, so its size is not meaningful. V gene TRBV2 combines with J gene TRBJ1-2; a possible D gene is TRBD1 (5 bases). The CDR3 is 12 residues long. Trimming removed 3 bases at V and 8 bases at J, with 10 bases between. Germline loops: CDR1 SNHLY, CDR2 FYNNEI. The CDR3 nucleotides are TGTGCCAGCAGTGAGGGACCGGCCGGCTACACCTTC. Protein sequence: CASSEGPAGYTF.

This clonotype is medium-sized. The library was designed around alpha chains, so this beta chain is a stray read whose abundance carries little weight. The chain uses TRBV20-1 and TRBJ1-5; D unresolved. V was cut by 1 base and J by 4 bases, with 8 bases left in between. The CDR3 contains 13 residues. The germline V gene encodes CDR1 DFQATT and CDR2 SNEGSKA (reference sequence). The CDR3, as DNA: TGCAGTGCTAGAGCGACCCCTAATCAGCCCCAGCATTTT. Translation gives CSARATPNQPQHF.

Details on this clonotype: A library made for alpha chains picked up this beta chain off target, so its size means little. The V gene is TRBV6-2 or TRBV6-3, the J gene TRBJ2-7; D is unclear. The germline V and J ends were trimmed by 5 bases and 2 bases, with 16 bases remaining between them. Germline V gene data show CDR1 as MNHEY and CDR2 as SVGEGT. The CDR3 totals 15 residues. CDR3 sequence: CASSTRQAGAYEQYF. The CDR3 nucleotides are TGTGCCAGCAGTACTCGGCAGGCTGGAGCCTACGAGCAGTACTTC.

Relative to its sample, this clonotype is medium-sized. The size of this beta chain means little, since it is a stray read in a library made for alpha chains. This chain links TRBV7-8 with TRBJ1-2; D possibly corresponds to TRBD1 (6 bases). The CDR3 runs 16 residues. Germline V CDR1 and CDR2: SGHVS, FQNEAQ. V lost 1 base and J lost 3, with 15 bases in between. In DNA, the CDR3 is TGTGCCAGCAGCTTAGGCGCGCGGGGGGCGGACTATGGCTACACCTTC. Its protein is CASSLGARGADYGYTF.

At least ten counts were recorded for this clonotype. This beta chain is off target for a library built for alpha chains, so its abundance means little. The chain carries TRBV4-3 and TRBJ2-6; no clear D gene. Trimming pared 4 bases from V and 0 bases from J, leaving 10 bases between. The germline gives CDR1 LGHNA, CDR2 YSLEER. The CDR3 covers 16 residues. CDR3 region: CASSPRTSSGANVLTF. Written as DNA, the CDR3 is TGCGCCAGCAGCCCTAGAACAAGCTCTGGGGCCAACGTCCTGACTTTC.

Worth noting for this clonotype: This beta chain is a stray sequence in a library constructed for alpha chains; its clone size is not meaningful. This chain uses TRBV30 with TRBJ2-5; tentatively, D is TRBD1 (6 bases). CDR1 GTSNPN and CDR2 SVGIG come from the germline V gene (reference sequence). The V end lost 4 bases, the J end lost 2 bases, and 23 bases lay between the germline ends. CDR3 length: 17 amino acids. As DNA, the CDR3 is TGTGCCTGGATACCACCCCCCCATGTGGGGGCGCAAGAGACCCAGTACTTC. Encoded protein: CAWIPPPHVGAQETQYF.

With respect to this clonotype: This beta chain is a stray sequence in a library constructed for alpha chains; its clone size is not meaningful. The chain links TRBV12-3 or TRBV12-4 to TRBJ1-6, with TRBD1 matching over 8 bases. V lost 2 bases and J lost 10; bases outside the gene matches: 1. The CDR3 has 13 residues. The CDR3 sequence: CASSLRTGSPLHF. In nucleotides, the CDR3 is TGTGCCAGCAGTTTACGGACAGGGTCACCCCTCCACTTT.

By sample share, this clonotype is medium-sized. A library made for alpha chains picked up this beta chain off target, so its size means little. The rearrangement uses TRBV7-2 and TRBJ2-1; D tentatively fits TRBD1 or TRBD2 (5 bases each). CDR1 and CDR2 (germline): SGHTA, FQGNSA. Trimming removed 1 base from V and 8 bases from J, with 6 bases in between. The CDR3 runs 12 residues. CDR3 DNA: TGTGCCAGCAGCTTAGGGGGGTATGAGCAGTTCTTC. Its translation: CASSLGGYEQFF.

This clonotype was observed a handful of times. As an off-target read in a library built for alpha chains, this beta chain has a frequency of little significance. The gene calls are TRBV7-9 and TRBJ2-1, with D possibly being TRBD2 (6 bases). This CDR3 has 14 amino acids. From germline, CDR1 is SEHNR and CDR2 FQNEAQ (reference sequence). V was trimmed by 0 bases and J by 10 bases, leaving 13 bases between them. The CDR3 bases are TGTGCCAGCAGCTTAGCGTATTTGGCGGGAGAGCAGTTCTTC. Residues: CASSLAYLAGEQFF.

This clonotype was seen at least ten times. Since the library was made to target alpha chains, this beta chain is a stray read and its abundance is not meaningful. The chain employs TRBV7-9 and TRBJ2-2, with D possibly TRBD2 on 7 matching bases. V lost 4 bases and J 0 bases, leaving 15 bases between the germline ends. The CDR3 is 17 residues long. Germline-derived CDR1 and CDR2 are SEHNR and FQNEAQ (reference sequence). The CDR3 region has the DNA TGTGCCAGCAGCTCCCCCGCGGGGGCCTCGAACACCGGGGAGCTGTTTTTT. Translated, it gives CASSSPAGASNTGELFF.

Judged by abundance, this clonotype is medium-sized. In a library made to pick up alpha chains, this beta chain is a stray read with a size that means little. The V and J genes are TRBV10-2 and TRBJ2-3; 14 bases match TRBD2. The germline V gene has CDR1 WSHSY and CDR2 SAAADI. Trimming took 0 bases from V and 6 from J; bases not matched to a gene: 2. CDR3 length: 16 residues. The CDR3 DNA follows: TGCGCCAGCAGTGAGTCGACTAGCGGGAGGGCGGATACGCAGTATTTT. Protein product: CASSESTSGRADTQYF.

Relative to its sample, this clonotype is medium-sized. This beta chain appears as a stray read in a library generated for alpha chains; its size is not informative. This rearrangement joins TRBV24-1 to TRBJ2-1; D perhaps matches TRBD2 (5 bases). The CDR3 extends over 14 amino acids. Trimming took off 5 bases at V and 3 bases at J, with 10 bases between the two ends. Germline V gene lookup returns CDR1 KGHDR and CDR2 SFDVKD. The CDR3 region is CATSVGGGYNEQFF. CDR3 coding DNA: TGTGCCACCAGTGTTGGAGGCGGCTACAATGAGCAGTTCTTC.

Concerning this clonotype: This beta chain is a stray sequence in a library constructed for alpha chains; its clone size is not meaningful. The chain is built from TRBV7-2 and TRBJ2-5; tentatively, D is TRBD2 (5 bases). Germline V gene data show CDR1 as SGHTA and CDR2 as FQGNSA. The CDR3 spans 13 residues. The V and J ends lost 6 bases and 1 base respectively, with 9 bases between them. CDR3 nucleotide sequence: TGTGCCAGCAGGAGAGGGATCCAAGAGACCCAGTACTTC. Its translation is CASRRGIQETQYF.

This clonotype was seen a few times. This beta chain represents an off-target read in a library built for alpha chains; its size is of limited meaning. The rearrangement uses TRBV28 and TRBJ2-4, with TRBD2 identical over 9 bases. Trimming removed 6 bases from V and 3 bases from J; junction bases left unmatched: 3. This CDR3 is built from 14 residues. CDR1 and CDR2 (germline): MDHEN, SYDVKM. The CDR3 DNA sequence: TGTGCCAGCAGAAGCGGGGGGTTCAAAAACATTCAGTACTTC. Translation: CASRSGGFKNIQYF.

This clonotype was observed a few times. Found in a library prepared for alpha chains, this beta chain is an off-target read, and its abundance has little meaning. DNA of the CDR3: TGCGCCAGCAGCCTGGGACAGGGGTTCTACGAGCAGTACTTC. It specifies CASSLGQGFYEQYF. The V gene is TRBV5-1, the J gene TRBJ2-7; 10 bases match TRBD1. The CDR3 covers 14 residues. The germline V gene has CDR1 SGHRS and CDR2 YFSETQ. V trimming: 4 bases; J trimming: 3 bases; junction bases outside the gene matches: 4.

As regards this clonotype: This beta chain is off target for a library built for alpha chains, so its abundance means little. The genes are TRBV5-1 and TRBJ2-3; D unresolved. From germline, CDR1 is SGHRS and CDR2 YFSETQ. V was trimmed by 5 bases and J by 3 bases, leaving 7 bases between them. The length of the CDR3 is 12 residues. The CDR3 sequence is CASRVGTDTQYF. For the CDR3, the DNA is TGCGCCAGCAGGGTCGGGACAGATACGCAGTATTTT. The whole variable domain, filled in from reference TRBV5-1 and TRBJ2-3, reads KAGVTQTPRYLIKTRGQQVTLSCSPISGHRSVSWYQQTPGQGLQFLFEYFSETQRNKGNFPGRFSGRQFSNSRSEMNVSTLELGDSALYLCASRVGTDTQYFGPGTRLTVL.

In regard to this clonotype: This beta chain represents an off-target read in a library built for alpha chains; its size is of limited meaning. CDR3 sequence: CSARGGRTGELFF. Here the CDR3 DNA reads TGCAGCGCCAGGGGGGGGCGCACCGGGGAGCTGTTTTTT. The gene calls are TRBV20-1 and TRBJ2-2; D might be TRBD1 or TRBD2, each matching 7 bases. Germline V gene data show CDR1 as DFQATT and CDR2 as SNEGSKA (reference sequence). The CDR3 loop spans 13 amino acids.

This clonotype was counted ten times or more. A library made for alpha chains picked up this beta chain off target, so its size means little. The chain has TRBV28 and TRBJ2-1; 10 nucleotides line up with TRBD2. V lost 6 bases, J lost 8 bases, and 16 bases stayed unmatched. Germline CDR1 reads MDHEN; CDR2 reads SYDVKM. The CDR3 runs 17 residues. The CDR3 here is CASSLLNSGRSVYEQFF. The DNA for the CDR3 is TGTGCCAGCAGCCTACTTAATAGCGGGAGGAGCGTTTATGAGCAGTTCTTC. The whole variable domain, remainder taken from reference TRBV28 and TRBJ2-1, is DVKVTQSSRYLVKRTGEKVFLECVQDMDHENMFWYRQDPGLGLRLIYFSYDVKMKEKGDIPEGYSVSREKKERFSLILESASTNQTSMYLCASSLLNSGRSVYEQFFGPGTRLTVL.

This clonotype is medium-sized (0.01 to 0.1%) in the sample. A library prepared for alpha chains yielded this beta chain as an off-target read; its size is of little meaning. This rearrangement joins TRBV4-3 to TRBJ2-7, with D possibly being TRBD1 (6 bases). The germline V gene has CDR1 LGHNA and CDR2 YSLEER. The CDR3 spans 13 residues. Trimming removed 0 bases at V and 6 bases at J, with 9 bases between. CDR3 amino acids: CASSQELGGEQYF. In nucleotides, the CDR3 is TGCGCCAGCAGCCAAGAGTTAGGGGGCGAGCAGTACTTC.